The text below deals with one T cell receptor (beta chain). This clonotype appeared a few times. Its antigen is currently not known. No qualities accompany the bases; no much larger clone lies one base away. The sample is drawn from a study of T cells in Graves' hyperthyroidism and ophthalmopathy (dated by TCRdb to about 2019). For context, the study as a whole: Peripheral blood was sampled at the time of initial diagnosis, prior to any treatment. Thyroid tissue and blood T-cell repertoires from more than five Graves' hyperthyroidism patients were also compared in the study. Whether ophthalmopathy could be predicted prospectively was tested in an independent validation cohort made up of 18 to 20 hyperthyroidism patients plus 17 patients who later progressed to ophthalmopathy. To identify distinguishing TCR V-J signatures, a discovery cohort of 100 or so patients was used, comprising some 43 with Graves' ophthalmopathy and around 60 with stable Graves' hyperthyroidism. The paper describes TCR Vbeta CDR3 sequencing of around 140 peripheral blood samples, made up of some 40 ophthalmopathy patients, 70 to 75 hyperthyroidism patients and 17 progressor patients. After sampling, hyperthyroidism patients received methimazole starting at 30 mg daily, and ophthalmopathy patients received high-dose intravenous methylprednisolone. The 100 discovery patients were divided at random into training and test sets in a 7:3 ratio.

Amplification of TCR beta CDR3 regions was carried out from RNA transcripts. A first-round RT-PCR of the TCR CDR3 used the HTBI primer set with the Qiagen OneStep RT-PCR kit. Libraries were constructed in a second round of multiplex PCR, after which size selection and purification were carried out. The libraries were sequenced on an Illumina HiSeq2000 using paired-end 100 bp reads. Regarding the original processing steps: SOAPnuke was used to process the raw data, removing reads that contained adapters or uncalled bases, had a mean Phred below 15, or lacked an exact match to the constant primer or identifier. High-quality paired reads were merged using COPE v1.2.5, and each unique nucleotide sequence was defined as a clonotype. Clonotypes were aligned to IMGT TRBV, TRBD and TRBJ reference segments using MiTCR v1.1. Analysis was restricted to V-J combinations with a frequency above 0.0001, which covered roughly 99% of repertoires. The TCS score was defined as F50 (clonal expansion) divided by E x V (chaos), with BLOSUM62-based TCRdist calculated between CDR3 peptides within each V-J. Welch's t-statistics and random forest reduced approximately 520 V-J features to around 14, which were used in a naive Bayes classifier (R e1071). TCRdb's own reprocessing of the public reads used fastp at Q25 and MiXCR and kept productive beta chains. Rows matching on CDR3 protein sequence are summarized as one entry with the most common DNA and genes. These V and J calls are TCRdb output, not the study's own analysis. The sample table contains some 210,000 distinct CDR3 sequences; only one count was recorded for roughly 17% of them. The ten largest clonotypes hold around 52% of the sample.

The CDR3 holds 14 amino acids from the cysteine to the phenylalanine. Here the CDR3 DNA is all that survives: 42 bases in frame from base 1. V loses 7 bases, J loses 8 bases, and the germline ends lie 17 bases apart. The germline V gene encodes CDR1 MNHEY and CDR2 SVGEGT. Stable Graves' hyperthyroidism was defined as the absence of progression to ophthalmopathy over 18 months of follow-up. The hyperthyroidism patients were between 18 and 65 years old and newly diagnosed, with a disease duration of less than 2 months. Patients with uncontrolled infections, other autoimmune diseases, pregnancy or lactation were excluded. Diagnoses relied on clinical symptoms, serum thyroxine and TRAb, thyroid ultrasound and orbital computed tomography. PBMCs were isolated from around 10 ml of fresh peripheral blood by Ficoll-Paque density gradient centrifugation. Total RNA was extracted with Trizol reagent, and quality was checked on an Agilent 2100 Bioanalyzer.

Study-wide conclusions, independent of this receptor: In validation, progression to ophthalmopathy was predicted by the model with nearly 71% sensitivity and approximately 78% specificity, a median of roughly 6 months before onset. No statistical method was used to set the sample size in advance, and investigators knew the group allocation. Blood samples also contained most of the expanded thyroid clonotypes (frequency above 0.001), which suggests that blood repertoires may reflect thyroid immune responses. Ophthalmopathy was separated from stable hyperthyroidism by a 13 V-J signature model, with approximately 85% sensitivity and about 81% specificity obtained in cross-validation and 80%/75% obtained in testing.

Sequenced: blood. Recombination linked TRBV6-2 or TRBV6-3 to TRBJ1-4; the D segment could be TRBD1, given 5 matching bases. The origin of this receptor is a man aged 50-60 years with Graves' hyperthyroidism. The CDR3 reads as follows: CASKASGTVEKLFF. In nucleotide form, the sequence is TGTGCCAGCAAAGCCTCGGGGACGGTCGAAAAACTGTTTTTT.